One sample yielded the 24 T cell receptor beta chains listed below, sequenced in a study of Ad26.COV2.S vaccination and SARS-CoV-2 variants. The method was immunoSEQ multiplex PCR; TCRdb's version includes in-frame clones alone and lacks a portion of them. Of around 450,000 clones listed, 88% are singletons. Treatment in this sample: 19 received Ad26.COV2.S at low or high dose, single or two shots; 5 received placebo; per-sample allocation not given. The investigators took samples on day 63 after the first vaccine or placebo injection. Specimen: peripheral blood, collected in a trial of Ad26.COV2.S vaccine versus placebo. Receptors originate from a person aged 18-60 years who received the Ad26.COV2.S COVID-19 vaccine or a placebo.

V usage is TRBV6-5 and J usage is TRBJ2-3, with D possibly being TRBD1 (6 bases). The V gene lost 10 bases and the J gene lost 4 bases, with 18 bases spanning the gap. Germline CDR1 reads MNHEY; CDR2 reads SVGAGI. This CDR3 is 14 amino acids long. The CDR3 loop reads CATARVGGADTQYF. CDR3 DNA: TGTGCCACAGCTCGTGTTGGGGGCGCAGATACGCAGTATTTT.

The J gene is TRBJ2-4, the V gene TRBV7-8; a possible D gene is TRBD2 (7 bases). The germline gives CDR1 SGHVS, CDR2 FQNEAQ. This CDR3 spans 20 amino acids. V lost 4 bases and J lost 0, with 25 bases in between. The CDR3 sequence: CASSSLLLAGALLAKNIQYF. CDR3 sequence (DNA): TGTGCCAGCAGCTCCCTTTTACTCGCGGGGGCTCTTTTAGCCAAAAACATTCAGTACTTC.

This sequence joins TRBV6-2 or TRBV6-3 and TRBJ2-3; weak D call: TRBD2 (6 bases). The V and J ends lost 3 bases and 14 bases respectively, with 15 bases between them. Per germline, CDR1 MNHEY and CDR2 SVGEGT. This CDR3 comprises 12 residues. The CDR3 spells CASSYGDSTAYF. The CDR3 region has the DNA TGTGCCAGCAGTTATGGGGACTCTACCGCGTATTTT.

The chain uses TRBV19 and TRBJ1-1; possibly TRBD1 for D (5 bases). V shed 8 bases and J shed 4 bases, with 17 bases lying between them. CDR1 is LNHDA, CDR2 SQIVND, per germline (reference sequence). The CDR3 runs 14 residues. This CDR3 is CASGKGHPLTEAFF. CDR3 in DNA: TGTGCCAGTGGAAAAGGACACCCGCTCACTGAAGCTTTCTTT.

The table lists this clone with a count of one. The genes are TRBV6-5 and TRBJ1-6, with D possibly being TRBD1 (6 bases). Germline lookup yields CDR1 MNHEY and CDR2 SVGAGI. This CDR3 region has 15 residues. V lost 2 bases to trimming and J lost 7 bases, with 12 bases between them. As DNA, the CDR3 is TGTGCCAGCAGTTACAGGGCAGGGGAGAATTCACCCCTCCACTTT. Translated: CASSYRAGENSPLHF.

V gene TRBV28 combines with J gene TRBJ1-1, with D possibly TRBD1 on 5 matching bases. Germline V gene lookup returns CDR1 MDHEN and CDR2 SYDVKM. The germline V and J ends were trimmed by 6 bases and 0 bases, with 11 bases remaining between them. The CDR3 loop spans 14 amino acids. CDR3 bases: TGTGCCAGCAGCGTGGGACGGCTGAACACTGAAGCTTTCTTT. Encoded protein: CASSVGRLNTEAFF. Variable domain in full (rest from reference TRBV28 and TRBJ1-1): DVKVTQSSRYLVKRTGEKVFLECVQDMDHENMFWYRQDPGLGLRLIYFSYDVKMKEKGDIPEGYSVSREKKERFSLILESASTNQTSMYLCASSVGRLNTEAFFGQGTRLTVV.

Here the CDR3 DNA reads TGTGCCAGCAGCCAAGAGGTTAGGGGGCCTGAATCTGGCAATCAGCCCCAGCATTTT. Its protein product is CASSQEVRGPESGNQPQHF. The J gene is TRBJ1-5, the V gene TRBV4-2, with TRBD1 matching 7 bases. J gave up 2 bases and V 0 bases, and 13 bases lay outside the gene matches. In germline, CDR1 is LGHNA, CDR2 YNFKEQ. The CDR3 spans 19 residues.

The chain couples TRBV7-9 to TRBJ1-2, with D possibly matching TRBD1 (5 bases). Germline-derived CDR1 and CDR2 are SEHNR and FQNEAQ (reference sequence). The length of the CDR3 is 16 residues. With 4 bases removed from V and 0 bases from J, the gap between germline ends came to 15 bases. This CDR3 reads CASSSSTVQANYGYTF. CDR3 in DNA: TGTGCCAGCAGCTCGTCGACAGTTCAAGCTAACTATGGCTACACCTTC.

The V call is TRBV6-1, the J call TRBJ2-3, with a weak D call TRBD2 (6 bases). The CDR3 loop spans 13 amino acids. Germline V gene data show CDR1 as MNHNS and CDR2 as SASEGT. Trimming took 2 bases from V and 7 from J, leaving 10 bases between them. CDR3 DNA sequence: TGTGCCAGCAGTGAAATAGCGGCCAATACGCAGTATTTT. Protein sequence: CASSEIAANTQYF.

This clone was recorded once. The chain joins TRBV20-1 to TRBJ1-6; no definite D call. The CDR3 is 14 amino acids. With 3 bases removed from V and 1 base from J, the gap between germline ends came to 7 bases. Per the germline V gene, CDR1 is DFQATT and CDR2 is SNEGSKA (reference sequence). The CDR3 here is CSASLGSYNSPLHF. For the CDR3, the DNA is TGCAGTGCTAGTTTGGGGTCCTATAATTCACCCCTCCACTTT.

The J gene is TRBJ1-5, the V gene TRBV19; D is undetermined. V lost 1 base to trimming and J lost 8 bases, with 3 bases between them. Germline-derived CDR1 and CDR2 are LNHDA and SQIVND (reference sequence). The CDR3 contains 11 residues. The CDR3 sequence is CASSIGEPQHF. In nucleotides, the CDR3 is TGTGCCAGTAGTATAGGGGAGCCCCAGCATTTT.

The chain couples TRBV5-4 to TRBJ2-5, with 7 bases lining up with TRBD1. The CDR3 extends over 17 amino acids. In germline, CDR1 is SGHNT, CDR2 YYREEE (reference sequence). With 4 bases clipped from V and 0 bases from J, the junction kept 12 bases outside the gene matches. The CDR3 sequence: CASSPGGIAPYQETQYF. CDR3 nucleotides: TGTGCCAGCAGCCCAGGGGGTATAGCACCGTACCAAGAGACCCAGTACTTC.

The genes are TRBV6-5 and TRBJ1-6; D call uncertain. Germline values: CDR1 MNHEY, CDR2 SVGAGI. V lost 4 bases to trimming and J lost 11 bases, with 12 bases between them. The CDR3 has 13 amino acids. This CDR3 reads CASSSNLRAPLHF. CDR3 nucleotides: TGTGCCAGCAGTTCGAATTTAAGGGCACCCCTCCACTTT.

This chain connects TRBV7-9 to TRBJ1-5; unclear D gene. Trimming removed 2 bases at V and 6 bases at J, with 8 bases between. Germline V CDR1 and CDR2: SEHNR, FQNEAQ (reference sequence). The CDR3 has 13 residues. Written as DNA, the CDR3 is TGTGCCAGCAGCTTAAGCCCAGGTCAGCCCCAGCATTTT. Protein sequence: CASSLSPGQPQHF.

The V call is TRBV4-3, the J call TRBJ2-2; D ambiguous. The CDR3 runs to 16 residues. Between the trimmed V and J ends, which lost 0 bases and 2 bases, there was a span of 10 bases. Germline CDR1 LGHNA, CDR2 YSLEER. The CDR3 nucleotides are TGCGCCAGCAGCCAAGAAACCCTCAGTAACACCGGGGAGCTGTTTTTT. It yields the protein CASSQETLSNTGELFF.

This clone has just one count. The chain's CDR3 is CASSYGPGNGYTF. Here the CDR3 DNA reads TGTGCCAGCAGTTACGGGCCAGGGAACGGCTACACCTTC. This chain uses TRBV6-6 with TRBJ1-2, with D possibly TRBD1 on 5 matching bases. Germline V gene sequence: CDR1 MNHNY, CDR2 SVGAGI (reference sequence). The CDR3 is 13 amino acids. Trimming removed 2 bases from V and 8 bases from J, with 12 bases in between.

The rearrangement joins TRBV18 to TRBJ1-2; D gene uncertain. Germline CDR1 reads KGHSH; CDR2 reads LQKENI. V dropped 2 bases and J dropped 5 bases, with 12 bases sitting between them. This CDR3 is built from 14 residues. This CDR3 reads CASSPNRDGYGYTF. The CDR3 nucleotides read TGTGCCAGCTCACCAAATAGAGACGGTTATGGCTACACCTTC.

The rearrangement joins TRBV15 to TRBJ2-6; unclear D gene. The germline V and J ends were trimmed by 0 bases and 0 bases, with 9 bases remaining between them. Germline CDR1 and CDR2: LNHNV and YYDKDF (reference sequence). CDR3 length equals 17 residues. The CDR3 loop is CATSRDPLGSGANVLTF. CDR3 sequence (DNA): TGTGCCACCAGCAGAGATCCGCTGGGCTCTGGGGCCAACGTCCTGACTTTC.

The chain uses TRBV3-1 (or the pseudogene TRBV3-2) and TRBJ2-7; 10 bases match TRBD1. The CDR3 length is 15 residues. The V gene's germline CDR1 is LGHDT and CDR2 YNNKEL (reference sequence). The trim removed 3 bases at V and 0 bases at J, leaving 2 bases unmatched. This chain's CDR3 is CASSHGTGASYEQYF. DNA of the CDR3: TGTGCCAGCAGCCACGGGACAGGGGCCTCCTACGAGCAGTACTTC.

CDR3 sequence (DNA): TGTGCCTGGGGGACAGGGAGATATGGCTACACCTTC. Translated: CAWGTGRYGYTF. J is TRBJ1-2 and V is TRBV30; 9 bases fit TRBD1. In germline, CDR1 is GTSNPN, CDR2 SVGIG (reference sequence). CDR3 size: 12 residues. Losses at the gene ends were 5 bases for V and 5 bases for J; bases not matched to a gene: 3.

The chain uses TRBV5-5 and TRBJ1-5, with 10 bases fitting TRBD1. Per the germline V gene, CDR1 is SGHKS and CDR2 is YYEKEE (reference sequence). CDR3 size: 16 residues. The V and J ends lost 3 bases and 6 bases, in that order; junction bases with no gene match: 9. The CDR3 loop is CASSSRDRGPGQPQHF. The CDR3 coding sequence is TGTGCCAGCAGCTCCCGGGACAGGGGTCCTGGTCAGCCCCAGCATTTT.

The gene calls are TRBV13 and TRBJ2-1, with unresolved D. The CDR3 spans 14 residues. Per germline, CDR1 PRHDT and CDR2 FYEKMQ (reference sequence). V dropped 5 bases and J dropped 5 bases, with 13 bases sitting between them. CDR3 nucleotide sequence: TGTGCCAGCAGCCCAATTACAGAGAACAATGAGCAGTTCTTC. Protein: CASSPITENNEQFF.

This clone was seen just once. The genes are TRBV7-2 and TRBJ1-1; D uncertain. Germline loops: CDR1 SGHTA, CDR2 FQGNSA. The CDR3 has 15 amino acids. Trimming left V 5 bases short and J 6 bases short, with 19 bases between. CDR3 sequence: CASSAAPGVGAEAFF. The CDR3 nucleotides are TGTGCCAGCAGCGCCGCGCCCGGGGTTGGAGCTGAAGCTTTCTTT.

This chain joins TRBV5-1 and TRBJ2-3, with D tentatively TRBD1 (5 bases). With 0 bases removed from V and 0 bases from J, the gap between germline ends came to 8 bases. CDR1 is SGHRS and CDR2 is YFSETQ in the germline V gene. CDR3 size: 15 residues. CDR3 DNA sequence: TGCGCCAGCAGCTTGGGACAGCAGAGCACAGATACGCAGTATTTT. This translates into CASSLGQQSTDTQYF.